This is a list of T cell receptor beta chains from one sample in a study of Ad26.COV2.S vaccination and SARS-CoV-2 variants. Produced via immunoSEQ multiplex PCR; TCRdb's table is partial and in-frame only. The profile covers hundreds of thousands of clones, with about 91% appearing a single time and about 2.7% taken by the ten largest. Sequenced material: peripheral blood, taken in a trial of Ad26.COV2.S vaccine versus placebo. These receptors were taken from a person between 18 and 60 years old who received the Ad26.COV2.S COVID-19 vaccine or a placebo. Each CDR3 is given with its conserved first and last residue. The D gene is left open where the match is weak. Part of the rows lack a size; the others show once, few, many or a class for expanded clones.

clone size: NA; V gene: TRBV18; J gene: TRBJ2-1; D gene: TRBD1; CDR3 protein: CASSPGTGTYNEQFF; CDR3 DNA: TGTGCCAGCTCACCCGGGACAGGGACTTACAATGAGCAGTTCTTC
clone size: NA; V gene: TRBV5-1; J gene: TRBJ2-2; D gene: NA; CDR3 protein: CASSSYAGGRTGELFF; CDR3 DNA: TGCGCCAGCAGCTCCTACGCCGGGGGCCGCACCGGGGAGCTGTTTTTT
clone size: NA; V gene: TRBV6-4; J gene: TRBJ2-3; D gene: NA; CDR3 protein: CASSDSDSTDTQYF; CDR3 DNA: TGTGCCAGCAGTGACTCGGACAGTACAGATACGCAGTATTTT
clone size: NA; V gene: TRBV11-3; J gene: TRBJ1-1; D gene: NA; CDR3 protein: CASSLGLGGTEAFF; CDR3 DNA: TGTGCCAGCAGCTTAGGGCTGGGGGGCACTGAAGCTTTCTTT
clone size: NA; V gene: TRBV4-3; J gene: TRBJ2-2; D gene: NA; CDR3 protein: CASSQIVQGGTGELFF; CDR3 DNA: TGCGCCAGCAGCCAAATTGTCCAGGGTGGCACCGGGGAGCTGTTTTTT
clone size: NA; V gene: TRBV4-3; J gene: TRBJ1-2; D gene: NA; CDR3 protein: CASSPETGVVGGVAYGYTF; CDR3 DNA: TGCGCCAGCAGCCCAGAAACAGGCGTAGTCGGGGGGGTAGCCTATGGCTACACCTTC
clone size: NA; V gene: TRBV27; J gene: TRBJ2-1; D gene: TRBD2; CDR3 protein: CASSFSGLAGEYEQFF; CDR3 DNA: TGTGCCAGCAGTTTTTCGGGACTAGCGGGAGAGTATGAGCAGTTCTTC
clone size: NA; V gene: TRBV5-1; J gene: TRBJ2-7; D gene: NA; CDR3 protein: CASSFDGTYEQYF; CDR3 DNA: TGCGCCAGCAGCTTTGACGGAACCTACGAGCAGTACTTC
clone size: NA; V gene: TRBV7-2; J gene: TRBJ2-3; D gene: NA; CDR3 protein: CASSVRGSGLDTQYF; CDR3 DNA: TGTGCCAGCAGCGTAAGAGGATCAGGGCTAGATACGCAGTATTTT
clone size: NA; V gene: TRBV5-1; J gene: TRBJ2-3; D gene: NA; CDR3 protein: CASSLVGFNTDTQYF; CDR3 DNA: TGCGCCAGCAGCTTGGTGGGTTTCAACACAGATACGCAGTATTTT
clone size: NA; V gene: TRBV19; J gene: TRBJ2-5; D gene: NA; CDR3 protein: CASSIGGDLRVPETQYF; CDR3 DNA: TGTGCCAGTAGTATAGGGGGGGATCTCAGGGTTCCCGAGACCCAGTACTTC
clone size: once; V gene: TRBV18; J gene: TRBJ2-1; D gene: TRBD1; CDR3 protein: CASSPFVRQGGNEQFF; CDR3 DNA: TGTGCCAGCTCACCGTTCGTGAGACAGGGCGGCAATGAGCAGTTCTTC
clone size: NA; V gene: TRBV18; J gene: TRBJ1-1; D gene: NA; CDR3 protein: CASSSGLGGAEAFF; CDR3 DNA: TGTGCCAGCTCCTCTGGTCTAGGTGGTGCTGAAGCTTTCTTT
clone size: NA; V gene: TRBV7-9; J gene: TRBJ1-6; D gene: TRBD1; CDR3 protein: CASSFKQGPNNSPLHF; CDR3 DNA: TGTGCCAGCAGCTTCAAACAGGGGCCAAACAATTCACCCCTCCACTTT
clone size: NA; V gene: TRBV10-3; J gene: TRBJ2-1; D gene: NA; CDR3 protein: CAIARGNEQFF; CDR3 DNA: TGTGCCATCGCGAGGGGCAATGAGCAGTTCTTC
clone size: NA; V gene: TRBV4-3; J gene: TRBJ1-1; D gene: NA; CDR3 protein: CASSQTLNTEAFF; CDR3 DNA: TGCGCCAGCAGCCAGACTTTGAACACTGAAGCTTTCTTT
clone size: NA; V gene: TRBV5-8; J gene: TRBJ1-1; D gene: TRBD1; CDR3 protein: CASSLLGQGRGGFSEAFF; CDR3 DNA: TGTGCCAGCAGCTTATTAGGACAGGGACGAGGGGGCTTCTCTGAAGCTTTCTTT
clone size: NA; V gene: TRBV5-4; J gene: TRBJ1-1; D gene: NA; CDR3 protein: CASSLGPRHTEAFF; CDR3 DNA: TGTGCCAGCAGCTTGGGCCCCCGGCACACTGAAGCTTTCTTT
clone size: NA; V gene: TRBV5-1; J gene: TRBJ2-5; D gene: NA; CDR3 protein: CASSLEGLGMETQYF; CDR3 DNA: TGCGCCAGCAGCTTGGAAGGCCTTGGAATGGAGACCCAGTACTTC
clone size: NA; V gene: TRBV2; J gene: TRBJ1-5; D gene: TRBD1; CDR3 protein: CASSGQGGGQPQHF; CDR3 DNA: TGTGCCAGCAGTGGACAGGGGGGCGGTCAGCCCCAGCATTTT
clone size: NA; V gene: TRBV24-1; J gene: TRBJ2-5; D gene: NA; CDR3 protein: CATSEPTSMEETQYF; CDR3 DNA: TGTGCCACCAGTGAACCAACTAGCATGGAAGAGACCCAGTACTTC
clone size: NA; V gene: TRBV5-1; J gene: TRBJ2-1; D gene: TRBD2; CDR3 protein: CASSLGTSGRASYNEQFF; CDR3 DNA: TGCGCCAGCAGCTTGGGGACTAGCGGGAGGGCCTCCTACAATGAGCAGTTCTTC
clone size: NA; V gene: TRBV7-8; J gene: TRBJ2-7; D gene: TRBD2; CDR3 protein: CASSLITGGAWYEQYF; CDR3 DNA: TGTGCCAGCAGCTTAATAACCGGGGGGGCGTGGTACGAGCAGTACTTC